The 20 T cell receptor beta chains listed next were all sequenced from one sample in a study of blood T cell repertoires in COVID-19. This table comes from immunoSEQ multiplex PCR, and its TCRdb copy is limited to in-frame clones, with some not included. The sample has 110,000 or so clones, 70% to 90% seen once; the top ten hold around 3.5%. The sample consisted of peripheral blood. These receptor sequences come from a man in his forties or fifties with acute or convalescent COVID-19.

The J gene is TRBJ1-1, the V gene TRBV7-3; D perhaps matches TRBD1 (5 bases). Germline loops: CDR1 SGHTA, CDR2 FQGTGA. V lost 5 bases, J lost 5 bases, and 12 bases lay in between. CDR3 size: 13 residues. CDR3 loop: CASSLEDSTEAFF. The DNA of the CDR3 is TGTGCCAGCAGCCTAGAAGACAGTACTGAAGCTTTCTTT. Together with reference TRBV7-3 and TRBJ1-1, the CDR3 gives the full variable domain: GAGVSQTPSNKVTEKGKYVELRCDPISGHTALYWYRQSLGQGPEFLIYFQGTGAADDSGLPNDRFFAVRPEGSVSTLKIQRTERGDSAVYLCASSLEDSTEAFFGQGTRLTVV.

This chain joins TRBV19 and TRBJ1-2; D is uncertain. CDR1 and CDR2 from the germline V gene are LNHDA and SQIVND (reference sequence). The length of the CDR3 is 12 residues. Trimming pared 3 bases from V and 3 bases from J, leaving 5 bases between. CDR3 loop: CASSMPDYGYTF. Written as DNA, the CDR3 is TGTGCCAGTAGTATGCCGGACTATGGCTACACCTTC.

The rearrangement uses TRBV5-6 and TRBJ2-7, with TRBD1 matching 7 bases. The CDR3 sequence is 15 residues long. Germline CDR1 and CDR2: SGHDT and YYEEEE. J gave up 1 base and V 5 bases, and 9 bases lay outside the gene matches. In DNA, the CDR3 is TGTGCCAGCAGATCAAGACAGGGATGGTCCTACGAGCAGTACTTC. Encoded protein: CASRSRQGWSYEQYF.

This CDR3 is CASSWGDRSSYNEQFF. The CDR3 DNA follows: TGTGCCAGCAGCTGGGGGGACAGGAGCTCCTACAATGAGCAGTTCTTC. The chain employs TRBV5-6 and TRBJ2-1; TRBD1 matches 8 bases. Germline loops: CDR1 SGHDT, CDR2 YYEEEE. The CDR3 loop spans 16 amino acids. V lost 3 bases to trimming and J lost 0 bases; unmatched junction nucleotides: 5.

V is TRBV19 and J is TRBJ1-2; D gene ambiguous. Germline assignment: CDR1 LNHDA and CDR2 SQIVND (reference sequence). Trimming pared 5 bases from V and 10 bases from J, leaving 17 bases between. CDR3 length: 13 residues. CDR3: CASSDVGPGDYTF. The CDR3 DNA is TGTGCCAGTAGTGATGTCGGACCCGGGGACTACACCTTC.

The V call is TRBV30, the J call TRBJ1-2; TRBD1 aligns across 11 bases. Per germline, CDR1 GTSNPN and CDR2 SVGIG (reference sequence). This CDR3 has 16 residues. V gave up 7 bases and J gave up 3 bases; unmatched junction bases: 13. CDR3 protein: CAFIRTGGASDYGYTF. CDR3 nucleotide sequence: TGTGCCTTCATCCGGACAGGGGGCGCCTCGGACTATGGCTACACCTTC. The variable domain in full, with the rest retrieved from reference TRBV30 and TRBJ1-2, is SQTIHQWPATLVQPVGSPLSLECTVEGTSNPNLYWYRQAAGRGLQLLFYSVGIGQISSEVPQNLSASRPQDRQFILSSKKLLLSDSGFYLCAFIRTGGASDYGYTFGSGTRLTVV.

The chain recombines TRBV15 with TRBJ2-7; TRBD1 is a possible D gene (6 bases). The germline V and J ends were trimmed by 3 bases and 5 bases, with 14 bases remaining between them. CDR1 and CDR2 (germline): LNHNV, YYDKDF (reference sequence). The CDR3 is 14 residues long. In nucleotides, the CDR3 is TGTGCCACCAGCAGGGCAGGGGCCGGGGACGAGCAGTACTTC. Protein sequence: CATSRAGAGDEQYF.

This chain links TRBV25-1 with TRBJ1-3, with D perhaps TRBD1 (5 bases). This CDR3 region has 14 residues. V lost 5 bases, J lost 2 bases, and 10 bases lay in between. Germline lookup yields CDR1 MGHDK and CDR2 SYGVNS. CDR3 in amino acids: CASSSSGTGNTIYF. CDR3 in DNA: TGTGCCAGCAGTAGTTCAGGGACTGGAAACACCATATATTTT.

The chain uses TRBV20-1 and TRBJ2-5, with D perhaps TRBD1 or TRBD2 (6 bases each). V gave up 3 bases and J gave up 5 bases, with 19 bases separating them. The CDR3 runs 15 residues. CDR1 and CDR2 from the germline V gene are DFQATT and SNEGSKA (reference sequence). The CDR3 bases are TGCAGTGCTAGTGGAGGGACACTAGTTGGCGAGACCCAGTACTTC. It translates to CSASGGTLVGETQYF.

The DNA of the CDR3 is TGTGCCAGTAGTATCGGGGACAGGGACTACTATGGCTACACCTTC. Translating gives CASSIGDRDYYGYTF. The chain combines TRBV19 with TRBJ1-2; TRBD1 matches at 9 bases. The germline V gene has CDR1 LNHDA and CDR2 SQIVND (reference sequence). With V trimmed by 3 bases and J by 3 bases, 5 bases remained unmatched. The CDR3 loop spans 15 amino acids.

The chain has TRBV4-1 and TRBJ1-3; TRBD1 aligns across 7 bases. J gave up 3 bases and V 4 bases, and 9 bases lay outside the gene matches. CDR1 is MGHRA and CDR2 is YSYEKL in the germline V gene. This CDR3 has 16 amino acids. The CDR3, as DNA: TGCGCCAGCAGCCCCAATAGACAGGGTATTGGAAACACCATATATTTT. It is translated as CASSPNRQGIGNTIYF.

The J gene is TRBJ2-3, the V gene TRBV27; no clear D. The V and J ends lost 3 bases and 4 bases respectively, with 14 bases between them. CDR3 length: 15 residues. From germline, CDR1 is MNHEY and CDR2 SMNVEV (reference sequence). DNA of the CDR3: TGTGCCAGCAGTTTCTTGGCAATAGCCGCAGATACGCAGTATTTT. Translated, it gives CASSFLAIAADTQYF.

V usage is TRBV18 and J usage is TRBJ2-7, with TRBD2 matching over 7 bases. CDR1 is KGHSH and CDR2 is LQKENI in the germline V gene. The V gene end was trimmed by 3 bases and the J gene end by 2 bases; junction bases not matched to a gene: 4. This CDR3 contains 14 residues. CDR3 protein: CASSPGGNTYEQYF. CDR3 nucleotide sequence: TGTGCCAGCTCACCGGGGGGGAACACCTACGAGCAGTACTTC.

The CDR3 spells CASSQDLGPGAPLHF. CDR3 bases: TGTGCCAGCAGCCAAGATCTAGGGCCCGGGGCACCCCTCCACTTT. V usage is TRBV14 and J usage is TRBJ1-6; D remains unclear. The germline gives CDR1 SGHDN, CDR2 FVKESK. The V end lost 0 bases, the J end lost 11 bases, and 14 bases lay between the germline ends. CDR3 length: 15 residues.

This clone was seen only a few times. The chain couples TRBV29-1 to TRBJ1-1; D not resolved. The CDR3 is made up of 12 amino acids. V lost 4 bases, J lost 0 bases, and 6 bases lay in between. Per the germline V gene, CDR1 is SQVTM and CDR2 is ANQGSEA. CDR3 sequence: CSVVLLNTEAFF. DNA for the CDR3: TGCAGCGTTGTACTGTTGAACACTGAAGCTTTCTTT.

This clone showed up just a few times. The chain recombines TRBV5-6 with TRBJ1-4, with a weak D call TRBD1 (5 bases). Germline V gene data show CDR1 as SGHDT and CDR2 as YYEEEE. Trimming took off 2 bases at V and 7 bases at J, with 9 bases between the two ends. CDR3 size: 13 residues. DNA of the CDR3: TGTGCCAGCAGCTTCCCGGGGGGTGAAAAACTGTTTTTT. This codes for CASSFPGGEKLFF.

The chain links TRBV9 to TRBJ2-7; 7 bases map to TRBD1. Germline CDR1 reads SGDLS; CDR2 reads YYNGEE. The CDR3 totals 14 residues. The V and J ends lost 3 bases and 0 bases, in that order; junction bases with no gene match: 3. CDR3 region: CASSATGTSYEQYF. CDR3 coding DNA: TGTGCCAGCAGCGCGACAGGGACCTCCTACGAGCAGTACTTC.

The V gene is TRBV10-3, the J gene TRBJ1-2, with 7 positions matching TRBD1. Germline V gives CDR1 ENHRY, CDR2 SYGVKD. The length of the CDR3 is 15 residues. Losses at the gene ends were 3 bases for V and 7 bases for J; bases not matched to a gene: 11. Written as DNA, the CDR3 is TGTGCCATCAGTGATCCGTACAGGGGAACTTCTGGCTACACCTTC. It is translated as CAISDPYRGTSGYTF.

The CDR3 nucleotides read TGTGCCAGCAGTTTCAGGACTAGCCCGAACACCGGGGAGCTGTTTTTT. As protein: CASSFRTSPNTGELFF. J is TRBJ2-2 and V is TRBV6-6; 8 bases are a match to TRBD2. Germline CDR1 and CDR2: MNHNY and SVGAGI (reference sequence). The CDR3 extends over 16 amino acids. V lost 4 bases and J lost 0; bases outside the gene matches: 4.

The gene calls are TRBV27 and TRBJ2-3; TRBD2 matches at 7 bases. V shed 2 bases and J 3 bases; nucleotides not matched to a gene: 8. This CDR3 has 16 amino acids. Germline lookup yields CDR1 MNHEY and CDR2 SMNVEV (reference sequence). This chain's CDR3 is CASSLGPAGSTDTQYF. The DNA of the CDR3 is TGTGCCAGCAGTTTAGGGCCAGCGGGGAGTACAGATACGCAGTATTTT.